The 17 T cell receptor beta chains below come from one sample, sequenced in a study of cytomegalovirus exposure and HLA in healthy donors. The PCR ran on 60 Vbeta and 13 Jbeta primers. Repertoires were generated with immunoSEQ multiplex PCR, while TCRdb's copy carries only in-frame clones and drops some. The table has about 160,000 clones, roughly four fifths seen once; the top ten hold over 10%. The source material was PBMCs. The receptors shown here come from a woman between 45 and 65 years old in good health and CMV-seronegative.

This chain connects TRBV7-2 to TRBJ1-6; TRBD1 is a possible D gene (5 bases). Trimming cost V 1 base and J 7 bases, with 14 bases left between them. CDR3 length: 16 residues. In germline, CDR1 is SGHTA, CDR2 FQGNSA. CDR3 amino acids: CASSLGAGPPNSPLHF. The DNA of the CDR3 is TGTGCCAGCAGCTTAGGGGCAGGGCCACCGAATTCACCCCTCCACTTT.

This chain uses TRBV7-2 with TRBJ1-5; 7 nucleotides align to TRBD1. V was pared by 4 bases and J by 9 bases, with 12 bases of the junction left unmatched. The CDR3 runs to 15 residues. Germline values: CDR1 SGHTA, CDR2 FQGNSA. CDR3 sequence: CASSYSTGSVGPQHF. In DNA, the CDR3 is TGTGCCAGCAGCTATTCGACAGGGAGTGTTGGGCCCCAGCATTTT.

The chain carries TRBV5-6 and TRBJ2-5, with 8 bases lining up with TRBD1. The CDR3 runs 16 residues. Germline V gene sequence: CDR1 SGHDT, CDR2 YYEEEE. J lost 1 base, V lost 3 bases, and 8 bases had no gene match. This chain's CDR3 is CASSSPWTGLQETQYF. The CDR3 region has the DNA TGTGCCAGCAGCTCGCCCTGGACAGGGCTCCAAGAGACCCAGTACTTC.

This chain joins TRBV5-1 and TRBJ2-2; tentatively, D is TRBD1 (5 bases). The germline CDR1 and CDR2 sequences are SGHRS and YFSETQ. There are 14 residues in the CDR3. V lost 7 bases and J 5 bases, leaving 15 bases between the germline ends. The CDR3 DNA reads as TGCGCCAGCTCACGGATACAGGTGACCGGGGAGCTGTTTTTT. Protein product: CASSRIQVTGELFF.

This clone came up a few times. The rearrangement links TRBV6-5 to TRBJ1-1; TRBD1 matches at 7 bases. Germline V gives CDR1 MNHEY, CDR2 SVGAGI. The CDR3 totals 15 residues. V gave up 0 bases and J gave up 3 bases; unmatched junction bases: 4. The CDR3 sequence: CASSYSTQGDTEAFF. The DNA for the CDR3 is TGTGCCAGCAGTTACTCGACGCAGGGGGACACTGAAGCTTTCTTT.

The chain carries TRBV21-1 and TRBJ1-1; TRBD1 was called by the table and not checked on the DNA. TRBV21-1 is a known pseudogene. The CDR3 is 17 residues long. CDR3 protein: CASSKRGQYDENTEAFF. In nucleotides, the CDR3 is TGTGCCAGCAGCAAACGGGGACAGTACGATGAGAACACTGAAGCTTTCTTT.

This chain links TRBV19 with TRBJ1-1; D may be TRBD1 (5 bases). The V gene lost 5 bases and the J gene lost 0 bases, with 13 bases spanning the gap. Germline CDR1 LNHDA, CDR2 SQIVND (reference sequence). This CDR3 comprises 15 residues. Written as DNA, the CDR3 is TGTGCCAGTAGTGTAAGACAGATTATGAACACTGAAGCTTTCTTT. Translation: CASSVRQIMNTEAFF.

This chain joins TRBV4-2 and TRBJ2-2, with TRBD2 matching 13 bases. J gave up 4 bases and V 5 bases, and 13 bases lay outside the gene matches. The CDR3 sequence is 19 residues long. Germline-derived CDR1 and CDR2 are LGHNA and YNFKEQ. CDR3 amino acids: CASSVRTSGGPGFTGELFF. Written as DNA, the CDR3 is TGTGCCAGCAGCGTGCGGACTAGCGGGGGCCCCGGGTTCACCGGGGAGCTGTTTTTT.

About this clone itself: Other nucleotide sequences from this sample produce the same CDR3. The chain links TRBV15 to TRBJ2-1, with TRBD2 matching 15 bases. CDR3 length: 15 amino acids. Germline assignment: CDR1 LNHNV and CDR2 YYDKDF (reference sequence). V was clipped by 3 bases and J by 6 bases; unmatched bases: 0. The CDR3 sequence is CATSRGLAGGNEQFF. The CDR3 nucleotides read TGTGCCACCAGCAGGGGACTAGCGGGAGGCAATGAGCAGTTCTTC.

This chain connects TRBV6-5 to TRBJ1-1; 9 nucleotides agree with TRBD1. V was pared by 7 bases and J by 1 base, with 7 bases of the junction left unmatched. The germline V gene encodes CDR1 MNHEY and CDR2 SVGAGI. The CDR3 length is 15 residues. CDR3 DNA sequence: TGTGCCAGCAAGAGGGACAGGGTAACGAACACTGAAGCTTTCTTT. Protein product: CASKRDRVTNTEAFF.

For the CDR3, the DNA is TGTGCCAGCTCACCCCGCCAGGCACACTCGAACACTGAAGCTTTCTTT. Its protein product is CASSPRQAHSNTEAFF. The rearrangement links TRBV18 to TRBJ1-1, with D hard to call. The CDR3 consists of 16 residues. CDR1 KGHSH and CDR2 LQKENI come from the germline V gene. Trimming cost V 3 bases and J 1 base, with 15 bases left between them.

V gene TRBV4-3 combines with J gene TRBJ2-7, with 11 bases identical to TRBD1. Germline assignment: CDR1 LGHNA and CDR2 YSLEER. The CDR3 loop spans 16 amino acids. J was trimmed by 2 bases and V by 4 bases; bases with no gene match: 7. Here the CDR3 reads CASSPVAGQGAYEQYF. CDR3 coding DNA: TGCGCCAGCAGCCCAGTAGCGGGACAGGGGGCCTACGAGCAGTACTTC.

This chain joins TRBV7-9 and TRBJ1-2; D is ambiguous. The CDR3 spans 12 residues. Germline CDR1 SEHNR, CDR2 FQNEAQ (reference sequence). Trimming pared 4 bases from V and 5 bases from J, leaving 8 bases between. The CDR3 is CASSSSEYGYTF. CDR3 DNA sequence: TGTGCCAGCAGCTCGAGCGAGTATGGCTACACCTTC.

The rearrangement links TRBV4-3 to TRBJ1-2, with 10 bases lining up with TRBD1. Germline V CDR1 and CDR2: LGHNA, YSLEER. The V gene end was trimmed by 6 bases and the J gene end by 4 bases; junction bases not matched to a gene: 5. The length of the CDR3 is 14 residues. This chain's CDR3 is CASSPTGGAYGYTF. CDR3 nucleotide sequence: TGCGCCAGCAGTCCGACAGGGGGCGCCTATGGCTACACCTTC.

J is TRBJ2-4 and V is TRBV2; D is unclear. V was cut by 6 bases and J by 5 bases, with 8 bases left in between. The CDR3 spans 12 residues. The germline V gene has CDR1 SNHLY and CDR2 FYNNEI. In nucleotides, the CDR3 is TGTGCCAGCAGGGAGTATCAAAACATTCAGTACTTC. This encodes CASREYQNIQYF.

The CDR3 here is CATSFSDRGDEKLFF. In DNA form, the CDR3 reads TGTGCCACCAGCTTTTCGGACAGGGGAGATGAAAAACTGTTTTTT. The rearrangement joins TRBV15 to TRBJ1-4; 9 bases fit TRBD1. CDR3 length: 15 amino acids. The V and J ends lost 5 bases and 6 bases, in that order; junction bases with no gene match: 7. The germline gives CDR1 LNHNV, CDR2 YYDKDF (reference sequence).

The chain has TRBV7-7 and TRBJ2-5; weak D call: TRBD2 (6 bases). Matching the DNA end better, TRBJ2-7 makes the J call doubtful. This CDR3 contains 15 residues. Germline-derived CDR1 and CDR2 are SSHAT and FNYEAQ (reference sequence). In DNA, the CDR3 is TGTGCCAGCAGCTTAGCGCTCGGGAGTGGCTACGAGCAGTACTTC. Translation gives CASSLALGSGYEQYF.